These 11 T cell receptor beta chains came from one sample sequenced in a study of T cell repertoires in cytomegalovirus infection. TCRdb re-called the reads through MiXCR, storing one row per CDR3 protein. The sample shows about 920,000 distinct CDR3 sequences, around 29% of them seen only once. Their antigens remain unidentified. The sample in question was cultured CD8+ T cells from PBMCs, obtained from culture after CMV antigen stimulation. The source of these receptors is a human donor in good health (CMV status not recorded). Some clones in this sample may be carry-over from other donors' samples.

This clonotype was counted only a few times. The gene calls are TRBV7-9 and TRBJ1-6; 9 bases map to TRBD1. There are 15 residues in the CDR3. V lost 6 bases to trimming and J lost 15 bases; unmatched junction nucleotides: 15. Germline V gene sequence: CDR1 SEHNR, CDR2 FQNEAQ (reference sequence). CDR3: CASRPLLQGAILLHF. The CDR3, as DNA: TGTGCCAGCAGACCGTTATTACAGGGGGCTATTCTCCTCCACTTT. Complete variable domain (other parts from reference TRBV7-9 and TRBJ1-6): DTGVSQNPRHKITKRGQNVTFRCDPISEHNRLYWYRQTLGQGPEFLTYFQNEAQLEKSRLLSDRFSAERPKGSFSTLEIQRTEQGDSAMYLCASRPLLQGAILLHFGNGTRLTVT.

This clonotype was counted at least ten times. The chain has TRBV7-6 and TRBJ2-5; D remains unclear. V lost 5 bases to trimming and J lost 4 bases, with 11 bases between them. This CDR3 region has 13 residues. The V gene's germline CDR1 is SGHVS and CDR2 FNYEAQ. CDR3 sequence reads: CASSPLIGETQYF. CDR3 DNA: TGTGCCAGCAGCCCGCTAATTGGAGAGACCCAGTACTTC.

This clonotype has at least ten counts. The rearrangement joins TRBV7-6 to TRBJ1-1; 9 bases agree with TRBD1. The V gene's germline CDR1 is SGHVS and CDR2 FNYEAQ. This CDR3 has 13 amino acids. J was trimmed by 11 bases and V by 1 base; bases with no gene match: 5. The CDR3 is CASSLDRGREAFF. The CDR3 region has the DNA TGTGCCAGCAGCTTAGACAGGGGGCGAGAGGCTTTCTTT.

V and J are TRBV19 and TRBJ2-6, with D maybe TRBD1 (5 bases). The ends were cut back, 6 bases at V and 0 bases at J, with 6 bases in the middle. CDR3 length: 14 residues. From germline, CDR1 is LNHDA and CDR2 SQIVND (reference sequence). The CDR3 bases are TGTGCCAGTAGCAGGGTCTCTGGGGCCAACGTCCTGACTTTC. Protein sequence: CASSRVSGANVLTF.

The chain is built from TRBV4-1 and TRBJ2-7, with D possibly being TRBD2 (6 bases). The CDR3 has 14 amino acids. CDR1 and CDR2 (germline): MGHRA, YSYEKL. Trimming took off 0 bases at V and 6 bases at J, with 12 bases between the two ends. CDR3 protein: CASSQEGLLGEQYV. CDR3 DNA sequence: TGCGCCAGCAGCCAAGAGGGACTGCTCGGCGAGCAGTACGTC.

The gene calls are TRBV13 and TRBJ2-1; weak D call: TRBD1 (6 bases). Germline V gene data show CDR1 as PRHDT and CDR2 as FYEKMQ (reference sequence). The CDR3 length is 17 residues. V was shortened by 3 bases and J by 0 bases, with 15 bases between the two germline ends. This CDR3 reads CASSFFSGAHSYNEQFF. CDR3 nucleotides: TGTGCCAGCAGCTTCTTCTCAGGGGCACACTCCTACAATGAGCAGTTCTTC.

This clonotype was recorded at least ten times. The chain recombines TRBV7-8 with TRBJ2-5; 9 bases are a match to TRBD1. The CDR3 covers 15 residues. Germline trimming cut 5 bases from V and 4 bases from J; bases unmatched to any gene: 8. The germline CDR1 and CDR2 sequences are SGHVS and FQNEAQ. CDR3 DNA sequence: TGTGCCAGCAGCACCACTAACAGGGGGCGAGAGACCCAGTACTTC. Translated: CASSTTNRGRETQYF.

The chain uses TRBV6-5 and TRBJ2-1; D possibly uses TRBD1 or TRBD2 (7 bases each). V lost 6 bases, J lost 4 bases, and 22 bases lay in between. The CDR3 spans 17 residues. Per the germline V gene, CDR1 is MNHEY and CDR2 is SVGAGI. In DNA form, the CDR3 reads TGTGCCAGCAGCCCAGGGGGGGCGAACTCATATTACAATGAGCAGTTCTTC. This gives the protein CASSPGGANSYYNEQFF.

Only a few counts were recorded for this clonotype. CDR3 region: CASTTMGQRNTEAFF. In nucleotides, the CDR3 is TGTGCCAGCACCACCATGGGACAGAGGAACACTGAAGCTTTCTTT. This chain connects TRBV6-1 to TRBJ1-1; 7 bases agree with TRBD1. This CDR3 spans 15 amino acids. Trimming cost V 7 bases and J 1 base; bases outside gene matches: 9. Germline-derived CDR1 and CDR2 are MNHNS and SASEGT.

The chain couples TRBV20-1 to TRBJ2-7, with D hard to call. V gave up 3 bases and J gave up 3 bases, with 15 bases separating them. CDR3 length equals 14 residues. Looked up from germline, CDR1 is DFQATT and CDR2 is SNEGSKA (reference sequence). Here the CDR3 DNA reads TGCAGTGCTAGTCATCGAGAGGCGGTCTACGAGCAGTACTTC. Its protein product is CSASHREAVYEQYF.

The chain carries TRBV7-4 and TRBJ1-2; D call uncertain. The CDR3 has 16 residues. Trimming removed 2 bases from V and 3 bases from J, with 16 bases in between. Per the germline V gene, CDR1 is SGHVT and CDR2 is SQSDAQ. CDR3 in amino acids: CASSLFNTRGDYGYTF. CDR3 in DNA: TGTGCCAGCAGCTTATTTAATACCCGGGGTGACTATGGCTACACCTTC.